The TCR beta chain under discussion was sequenced for a study of T-cell memory formation after mild COVID-19. Study background: The TCR clusters were mostly specific to one donor.

The study's findings and limits: Mostly located in CM and EM were contracting CD4+ clones, with contracting CD8+ clones located in EMRA.

TCRdb itself ran the 5' RACE reads through MiXCR, one entry per CDR3 protein. The sample comprises 150,000 to 200,000 distinct CDR3 sequences, 16% of which are singletons, and 2% to 2.5% rests with the top ten. In its sample, this clonotype was seen a few times. Its antigen is unknown. The source material was PBMCs or a T cell subset sorted from them (not recorded which). The receptor was derived from an adult woman who had mild COVID-19 (a few samples of this study predate the infection). Cell type and time point are not known.

DNA of the CDR3: TGTGCCAGCCGGGGACCTAGCGGCAATGAGCAGTTCTTC. Translated, it gives CASRGPSGNEQFF. The chain carries TRBV11-3 and TRBJ2-1; 7 bases align to TRBD2. The CDR3 extends over 13 amino acids. The germline gives CDR1 SGHNT, CDR2 YENEEA. J lost 6 bases, V lost 8 bases, and 7 bases had no gene match. Full variable domain (outside the CDR3, taken from reference TRBV11-3 and TRBJ2-1): EAGVVQSPRYKIIEKKQPVAFWCNPISGHNTLYWYLQNLGQGPELLIRYENEEAVDDSQLPKDRFSAERLKGVDSTLKIQPAELGDSAVYLCASRGPSGNEQFFGPGTRLTVL.